Following are 5 T cell receptor beta chains from one sample sequenced in a study of T-cell reconstitution after alpha-beta-depleted transplantation in children. TCRbeta library construction was performed incorporating unique molecular identifiers. TCRdb itself ran the PCR reads through MiXCR, one entry per CDR3 protein. The sample includes hundreds of thousands of distinct CDR3 sequences, approximately 10% of them seen just once. The input for sequencing was PBMCs, taken before TCRalphabeta/CD19-depleted stem cell transplant. These receptors came from a child aged 2 to 10 with inherited bone marrow failure, due to receive a stem cell transplant.

This clonotype was detected ten times or more. This chain links TRBV12-3 or TRBV12-4 with TRBJ2-4; either TRBD1 or TRBD2 may supply D (6 bases each). V was trimmed by 7 bases and J by 0 bases, leaving 22 bases between them. The CDR3 is 18 residues long. CDR3 amino acids: CASTLRGQRIGAKNIQYF. CDR3 bases: TGTGCCAGCACCCTACGGGGGCAGAGAATCGGAGCCAAAAACATTCAGTACTTC.

About this clonotype itself: This may arise from a read error, as a much more abundant clone is one base away. The chain joins TRBV7-9 to TRBJ2-5; TRBD2 aligns across 10 bases. The CDR3 covers 17 residues. J was trimmed by 2 bases and V by 4 bases; bases with no gene match: 10. Germline V CDR1 and CDR2: SEHNR, FQNEAQ (reference sequence). The chain's CDR3 is CASSSVTSGRAQETQYF. The CDR3 coding sequence is TGTGCCAGCAGCTCAGTCACGAGCGGGAGGGCACAAGAGACCCAGTACTTC. Complete variable domain (other parts from reference TRBV7-9 and TRBJ2-5): DTGVSQNPRHKITKRGQNVTFRCDPISEHNRLYWYRQTLGQGPEFLTYFQNEAQLEKSRLLSDRFSAERPKGSFSTLEIQRTEQGDSAMYLCASSSVTSGRAQETQYFGPGTRLLVL.

The table lists this clonotype with many counts. The chain is built from TRBV12-3 or TRBV12-4 and TRBJ2-2, with 10 positions matching TRBD2. The CDR3 has 14 residues. V gave up 2 bases and J gave up 7 bases; unmatched junction bases: 1. The CDR3 sequence is CASSLIAGGGELFF. The CDR3, as DNA: TGTGCCAGCAGTTTAATAGCGGGAGGCGGGGAGCTGTTTTTT.

Concerning this clonotype: Just one base apart from a much larger clone, this may be a read error. The chain carries TRBV27 and TRBJ1-1; D uncertain. Germline V gives CDR1 MNHEY, CDR2 SMNVEV (reference sequence). The CDR3 is made up of 14 amino acids. In nucleotides, the CDR3 is TGTGCCTGCAGTTTCGGACCTAAGAACACTGAAGCTTTCTTT. This translates into CACSFGPKNTEAFF.

This clonotype was observed at least ten times. The chain has TRBV29-1 and TRBJ2-5, with D possibly called TRBD1 or TRBD2 (5 bases each). Trimming stripped 6 bases from V and 5 bases from J, with 22 bases between. The V gene's germline CDR1 is SQVTM and CDR2 ANQGSEA. The CDR3 has 15 residues. CDR3 in amino acids: CSVLTAIRGPETQYF. In DNA form, the CDR3 reads TGCAGCGTGTTAACGGCAATTCGGGGCCCGGAGACCCAGTACTTC.